The rows below give T cell receptor beta chains drawn from one sample of a study of cytomegalovirus exposure and HLA in healthy donors. This table comes from immunoSEQ multiplex PCR, and its TCRdb copy is limited to in-frame clones, with some not included. The data hold 150,000 to 160,000 clones, with about four fifths observed a single time. The sample taken for sequencing was PBMCs. The receptors here all came from a man aged 18 to 29 in good health and CMV-seronegative. The CDR3 runs from the conserved cysteine through the conserved F or W. The D gene is left open where the match is weak. Clone size appears in some rows only: once, few, many, or a class for an expanded clone.

CASSPSLAGGSETQYF | TGTGCCAGCAGCCCAAGTCTAGCGGGGGGAAGTGAGACCCAGTACTTC | NA | TRBJ2-5 | TRBV4-2 | TRBD2 | 16
CASSFLTTSGLKTQYF | TGTGCCAGCAGTTTCTTGACGACTAGCGGGTTGAAGACCCAGTACTTC | NA | TRBJ2-5 | TRBV27 | TRBD2 | 16
CASSYSPRDTEAFF | TGTGCCAGCAGTTACTCGCCCCGAGACACTGAAGCTTTCTTT | NA | TRBJ1-1 | TRBV6-5 | NA | 14
CASSLGTGGAGTGELFF | TGTGCCAGCAGTTTAGGGACAGGGGGCGCAGGCACCGGGGAGCTGTTTTTT | NA | TRBJ2-2 | TRBV27 | TRBD1 | 17
CASSGDTSGYGYTF | TGTGCCAGCAGTGGTGATACCTCCGGCTATGGCTACACCTTC | NA | TRBJ1-2 | TRBV2 | NA | 14
CAWRKGGSSSYNSPLHF | TGTGCCTGGAGAAAAGGAGGGAGCAGCTCCTATAATTCACCCCTCCACTTT | NA | TRBJ1-6 | TRBV30 | NA | 17
CARSLRQINEKLFF | TGTGCCAGAAGCTTGAGACAGATTAATGAAAAACTGTTTTTT | once | TRBJ1-4 | TRBV5-3 | NA | 14
CASSPGLAQSYNEQFF | TGTGCCAGCTCACCGGGACTAGCGCAATCCTACAATGAGCAGTTCTTC | NA | TRBJ2-1 | TRBV18 | TRBD2 | 16
CASSPDSSYEQYF | TGTGCCAGCAGCCCGGACAGCTCCTACGAGCAGTACTTC | NA | TRBJ2-7 | TRBV14 | NA | 13
CASSSPHRGFRTEAFF | TGTGCCAGCAGTTCACCCCACCGGGGGTTTCGCACTGAAGCTTTCTTT | NA | TRBJ1-1 | TRBV28 | NA | 16
CASGPGNTIYF | TGTGCCAGCGGGCCTGGAAACACCATATATTTT | few | TRBJ1-3 | TRBV28 | NA | 11
CASPPDRGTDTQYF | TGTGCCAGCCCTCCGGACAGGGGGACAGATACGCAGTATTTT | NA | TRBJ2-3 | TRBV2 | TRBD1 | 14